The 25 T cell receptor beta chains below come from one sample, sequenced in a study of blood T cell repertoires in COVID-19 (TCRdb year 2020). The library was prepared using the immunoSEQ multiplex PCR assay. TCRdb obtained this table from immuneACCESS and retained in-frame rearrangements with V and J assigned. These tables miss some clones; where compared with another copy, unresolved V genes account for less than half of the shortfall, and the remainder is unexplained. This sample is represented by about 45,000 clones; roughly 80% of them were singletons. Jointly, the top ten make up roughly 13% of the sample. Sequencing was done on a sample of peripheral blood. These receptor sequences come from a human donor in a cohort sampled during active COVID-19.

This chain uses TRBV6-5 with TRBJ2-7; 10 bases agree with TRBD1. CDR1 and CDR2 (germline): MNHEY, SVGAGI. The CDR3 is made up of 15 amino acids. Trimming took 5 bases from V and 1 from J; bases not matched to a gene: 5. Here the CDR3 DNA reads TGTGCCAGCAGTCCTTGGACAGGGGGTTCCTACGAGCAGTACTTC. This translates into CASSPWTGGSYEQYF.

This clone came up a few times. This chain links TRBV15 with TRBJ1-3; TRBD1 is a possible D gene (5 bases). The germline CDR1 and CDR2 sequences are LNHNV and YYDKDF (reference sequence). The CDR3 has 14 residues. Trimming shortened V by 5 bases and J by 1 base, and 9 bases separated the two germline ends. DNA of the CDR3: TGTGCCACCAGCTGGGGACTTTCTGGAAACACCATATATTTT. It is translated as CATSWGLSGNTIYF.

For the CDR3, the DNA is TGTGCCAGCTCACCATCGAGTACGGAGGACACTGAAGCTTTCTTT. This encodes CASSPSSTEDTEAFF. The genes are TRBV18 and TRBJ1-1, with D unclear. The CDR3 length is 15 residues. V dropped 2 bases and J dropped 3 bases, with 13 bases sitting between them. Germline V lookup: CDR1 KGHSH, CDR2 LQKENI. The full variable domain, with the rest looked up from reference TRBV18 and TRBJ1-1, is NAGVMQNPRHLVRRRGQEARLRCSPMKGHSHVYWYRQLPEEGLKFMVYLQKENIIDESGMPKERFSAEFPKEGPSILRIQQVVRGDSAAYFCASSPSSTEDTEAFFGQGTRLTVV.

The rearrangement uses TRBV4-3 and TRBJ1-6, with 7 bases that match TRBD1. This CDR3 has 15 amino acids. In germline, CDR1 is LGHNA, CDR2 YSLEER. Trimming removed 2 bases from V and 7 bases from J; junction bases left unmatched: 5. CDR3 in DNA: TGCGCCAGCAGCCAACTGGCAGGGGGGAATTCACCCCTCCACTTT. Its protein product is CASSQLAGGNSPLHF.

V is TRBV29-1 and J is TRBJ2-7; 7 nucleotides agree with TRBD1. In germline, CDR1 is SQVTM, CDR2 ANQGSEA. CDR3 size: 13 residues. V lost 4 bases to trimming and J lost 9 bases; unmatched junction nucleotides: 12. Written as DNA, the CDR3 is TGCAGCGTTGGTCAGGGGGTTGATGGCGGGCAGTACTTC. Encoded protein: CSVGQGVDGGQYF.

The CDR3 protein is CASSLTSDWPQYF. CDR3 sequence (DNA): TGTGCCAGCAGTTTGACTAGCGATTGGCCGCAGTATTTT. The rearrangement links TRBV12-3 or TRBV12-4 to TRBJ2-3, with 8 positions matching TRBD2. J gave up 10 bases and V 3 bases, and 6 bases lay outside the gene matches. This CDR3 has 13 residues.

The chain has TRBV18 and TRBJ1-2; 7 bases align to TRBD1. V shed 2 bases, J shed 2 bases, and the junction held 8 bases outside the gene matches. Germline lookup yields CDR1 KGHSH and CDR2 LQKENI. The CDR3 has 16 amino acids. Here the CDR3 reads CASSPERDSGNYGYTF. CDR3 nucleotides: TGTGCCAGCTCACCAGAACGGGACAGTGGAAACTATGGCTACACCTTC. The variable domain in full, completed from reference TRBV18 and TRBJ1-2, reads NAGVMQNPRHLVRRRGQEARLRCSPMKGHSHVYWYRQLPEEGLKFMVYLQKENIIDESGMPKERFSAEFPKEGPSILRIQQVVRGDSAAYFCASSPERDSGNYGYTFGSGTRLTVV.

The chain uses TRBV7-2 and TRBJ2-7, with 8 bases fitting TRBD2. The CDR3 sequence is 13 residues long. V shed 5 bases, J shed 6 bases, and the junction held 6 bases outside the gene matches. CDR1 is SGHTA and CDR2 is FQGNSA in the germline V gene. Here the CDR3 DNA reads TGTGCCAGCAGCCCGGGACTAGTCCCCGAGCAGTACTTC. It encodes CASSPGLVPEQYF.

The chain carries TRBV4-2 and TRBJ2-1; 12 positions match TRBD2. Germline V CDR1 and CDR2: LGHNA, YNFKEQ. This CDR3 is built from 17 residues. V was clipped by 4 bases and J by 1 base; unmatched bases: 5. The DNA for the CDR3 is TGTGCCAGCAGCCGAGGACTAGCGGGGTTGTCCTACAATGAGCAGTTCTTC. This sequence encodes CASSRGLAGLSYNEQFF.

The rearrangement uses TRBV5-1 and TRBJ2-6; no definite D call. Germline-derived CDR1 and CDR2 are SGHRS and YFSETQ. This CDR3 spans 14 amino acids. With 4 bases removed from V and 5 bases from J, the gap between germline ends came to 10 bases. CDR3 in amino acids: CASSTLDWANVLTF. As DNA, the CDR3 is TGCGCCAGCAGCACCTTAGACTGGGCCAACGTCCTGACTTTC.

The rearrangement links TRBV2 to TRBJ2-3; TRBD2 agrees at 7 bases. Germline lookup yields CDR1 SNHLY and CDR2 FYNNEI. The ends lost 4 bases at V and 6 bases at J; junction bases unmatched: 7. This CDR3 has 14 residues. The CDR3: CASSGAGAADTQYF. CDR3 bases: TGTGCCAGCAGTGGGGCGGGAGCGGCGGATACGCAGTATTTT.

DNA of the CDR3: TGTGCCAGCATAGGGGGTCCGTACGAGCAGTACTTC. Protein product: CASIGGPYEQYF. The chain couples TRBV2 to TRBJ2-7; D is possibly TRBD1 (6 bases). Trimming cost V 7 bases and J 4 bases, with 11 bases left between them. This CDR3 region has 12 residues. Germline lookup yields CDR1 SNHLY and CDR2 FYNNEI.

The chain combines TRBV28 with TRBJ2-2; 8 bases are a match to TRBD2. V trimming: 5 bases; J trimming: 3 bases; junction bases outside the gene matches: 8. In germline, CDR1 is MDHEN, CDR2 SYDVKM. The CDR3 contains 16 residues. CDR3 residues: CASSPPGGRYTGELFF. The CDR3 DNA is TGTGCCAGCAGTCCCCCGGGGGGGCGGTACACCGGGGAGCTGTTTTTT.

The rearrangement links TRBV19 to TRBJ1-2; no reliable D call. This CDR3 has 12 amino acids. CDR1 is LNHDA and CDR2 is SQIVND in the germline V gene (reference sequence). V lost 6 bases and J lost 2, with 7 bases in between. CDR3 sequence (DNA): TGTGCCAGTAGAATACAGAACTATGGCTACACCTTC. Translating gives CASRIQNYGYTF.

The V and J genes are TRBV3-1 (or the pseudogene TRBV3-2) and TRBJ2-1; 14 positions match TRBD2. This CDR3 has 17 amino acids. The junction had 6 bases not matched to a gene; V was cut back by 0 bases and J by 8 bases. Germline CDR1 and CDR2: LGHDT and YNNKEL (reference sequence). DNA for the CDR3: TGTGCCAGCAGCCAAGAACAAGGGACTAGCGGGAGTTATGAGCAGTTCTTC. It is translated as CASSQEQGTSGSYEQFF.

This chain links TRBV19 with TRBJ1-6; tentative D call: TRBD1 (5 bases). Trimming pared 3 bases from V and 10 bases from J, leaving 10 bases between. This CDR3 region has 13 residues. The germline gives CDR1 LNHDA, CDR2 SQIVND (reference sequence). The CDR3 is CASSMQGGSPLHF. The CDR3 DNA follows: TGTGCCAGTAGTATGCAGGGTGGGTCACCCCTCCACTTT. Variable domain in full (rest from reference TRBV19 and TRBJ1-6): DGGITQSPKYLFRKEGQNVTLSCEQNLNHDAMYWYRQDPGQGLRLIYYSQIVNDFQKGDIAEGYSVSREKKESFPLTVTSAQKNPTAFYLCASSMQGGSPLHFGNGTRLTVT.

The chain is built from TRBV10-1 and TRBJ2-1; 8 bases are shared with TRBD2. Per germline, CDR1 WNHNN and CDR2 SYGVQD (reference sequence). The V segment lost 3 bases and the J segment 4 bases; nucleotides outside the gene matches: 2. The CDR3 consists of 14 residues. This chain's CDR3 is CASSDSGTYNEQFF. DNA for the CDR3: TGCGCCAGCAGTGATAGCGGGACATACAATGAGCAGTTCTTC.

The chain couples TRBV29-1 to TRBJ2-7; 7 bases are a match to TRBD2. V shed 6 bases and J 4 bases; nucleotides not matched to a gene: 15. This CDR3 region has 15 residues. CDR1 and CDR2 from the germline V gene are SQVTM and ANQGSEA. CDR3 loop: CSVIMLGLDPYEQYF. Written as DNA, the CDR3 is TGCAGCGTCATTATGCTAGGACTAGACCCATACGAGCAGTACTTC.

The rearrangement uses TRBV5-1 and TRBJ2-7; D is uncertain. V was pared by 0 bases and J by 1 base, with 11 bases between. This CDR3 has 15 amino acids. CDR1 is SGHRS and CDR2 is YFSETQ in the germline V gene. DNA of the CDR3: TGCGCCAGCAGCTTGGTAGCCGGTGGGTCCTACGAGCAGTACTTC. Its protein product is CASSLVAGGSYEQYF.

V and J are TRBV29-1 and TRBJ1-5; maybe TRBD1 (5 bases). V was pared by 7 bases and J by 2 bases, with 15 bases between. Germline CDR1 reads SQVTM; CDR2 reads ANQGSEA. This CDR3 has 14 residues. The CDR3 protein is CSATGGDGNQPQHF. The CDR3 nucleotides are TGCAGCGCTACCGGAGGGGATGGCAATCAGCCCCAGCATTTT.

This clone is a singleton in its sample. The rearrangement uses TRBV14 and TRBJ2-3; 9 nucleotides line up with TRBD2. This CDR3 comprises 16 residues. V was clipped by 3 bases and J by 5 bases; unmatched bases: 9. Germline lookup yields CDR1 SGHDN and CDR2 FVKESK. CDR3 residues: CASSQASGITQDTQYF. Written as DNA, the CDR3 is TGTGCCAGCAGCCAGGCTAGCGGGATTACCCAAGATACGCAGTATTTT.

This chain uses TRBV19 with TRBJ2-5, with D perhaps TRBD2 (7 bases). Trimming removed 8 bases at V and 5 bases at J, with 15 bases between. Germline V CDR1 and CDR2: LNHDA, SQIVND (reference sequence). The CDR3 has 13 residues. In DNA form, the CDR3 reads TGTGCCAGTGGGGGCGGGGGAAGGGAGACCCAGTACTTC. This codes for CASGGGGRETQYF.

The rearrangement joins TRBV6-5 to TRBJ1-6; D remains ambiguous. This CDR3 is built from 14 residues. V lost 5 bases and J lost 6, with 11 bases in between. From germline, CDR1 is MNHEY and CDR2 SVGAGI. CDR3 coding DNA: TGTGCCAGCAGTCCTCCGGTGATTAATTCACCCCTCCACTTT. It specifies CASSPPVINSPLHF.

V usage is TRBV7-2 and J usage is TRBJ2-7; TRBD2 aligns across 9 bases. Looked up from germline, CDR1 is SGHTA and CDR2 is FQGNSA. The CDR3 contains 16 residues. The V gene end was trimmed by 5 bases and the J gene end by 0 bases; junction bases not matched to a gene: 8. The chain's CDR3 is CASSPTSGQSSYEQYF. CDR3 bases: TGTGCCAGCAGCCCGACTAGCGGTCAGAGCTCCTACGAGCAGTACTTC.

The chain carries TRBV4-3 and TRBJ2-2; 10 bases are a match to TRBD1. Per germline, CDR1 LGHNA and CDR2 YSLEER. The J segment lost 7 bases and the V segment lost 3 bases, leaving 5 bases of the junction unmatched. The CDR3 contains 15 residues. The CDR3 DNA reads TGCGCCAGCAGCCAGGGACAGGGGTACGGCGGGGAGCTGTTTTTT. This gives the protein CASSQGQGYGGELFF.